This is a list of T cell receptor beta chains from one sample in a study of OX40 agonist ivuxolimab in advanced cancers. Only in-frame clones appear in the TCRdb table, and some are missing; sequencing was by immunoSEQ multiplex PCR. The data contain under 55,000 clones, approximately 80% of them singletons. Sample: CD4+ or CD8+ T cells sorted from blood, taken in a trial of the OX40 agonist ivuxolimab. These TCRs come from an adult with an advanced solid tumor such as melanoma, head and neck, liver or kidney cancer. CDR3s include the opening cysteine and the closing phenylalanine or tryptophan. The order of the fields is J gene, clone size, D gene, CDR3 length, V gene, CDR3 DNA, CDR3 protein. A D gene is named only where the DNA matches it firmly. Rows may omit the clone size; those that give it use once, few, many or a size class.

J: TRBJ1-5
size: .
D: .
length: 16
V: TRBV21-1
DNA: TGTGCCAGCAGCAAAGACAACGGGCACATTCACCAGCCCCAGCATTTT
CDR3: CASSKDNGHIHQPQHF

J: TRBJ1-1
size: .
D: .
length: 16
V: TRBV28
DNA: TGTGCCAGCAGCCCCCCCCGGCAGCGGATGAACACTGAAGCTTTCTTT
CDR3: CASSPPRQRMNTEAFF

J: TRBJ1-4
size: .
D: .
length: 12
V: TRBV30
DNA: TGTGCCTGGGAGGGCTTTAATGAAAAACTGTTTTTT
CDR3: CAWEGFNEKLFF

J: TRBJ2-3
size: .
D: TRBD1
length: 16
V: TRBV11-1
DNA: TGTGCCAGCAGCCCTAGGGACAGGGGAGGGGCAGATACGCAGTATTTT
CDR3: CASSPRDRGGADTQYF

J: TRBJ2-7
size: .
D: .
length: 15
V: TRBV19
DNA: TGTGCCAGTAGTATATGGGGCGACGGGGGCTACGAGCAGTACTTC
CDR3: CASSIWGDGGYEQYF

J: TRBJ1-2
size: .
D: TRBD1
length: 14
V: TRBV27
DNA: TGTGCCAGCAGTAGGACCGGGACAGGGGGCGGCTACACCTTC
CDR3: CASSRTGTGGGYTF

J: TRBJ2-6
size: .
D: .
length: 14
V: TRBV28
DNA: TGTGCCAGCAGTTTAGGATCTGGGGCCAACGTCCTGACTTTC
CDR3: CASSLGSGANVLTF

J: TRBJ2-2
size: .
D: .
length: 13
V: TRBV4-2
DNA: TGTGCCAGCAGCCAAGCTATCACCGGGGAGCTGTTTTTT
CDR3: CASSQAITGELFF

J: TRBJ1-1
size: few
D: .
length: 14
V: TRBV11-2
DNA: TGTGCCAGCAGCTTAGAGGCGGTGAACACTGAAGCTTTCTTT
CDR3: CASSLEAVNTEAFF

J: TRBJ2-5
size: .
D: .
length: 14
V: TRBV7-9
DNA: TGTGCCAGCAGCGAAGGGACGGGGCAAGAGACCCAGTACTTC
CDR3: CASSEGTGQETQYF

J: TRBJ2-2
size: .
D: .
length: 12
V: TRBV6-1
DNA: TGTGCTTGCCCTTGGGACACCGGGGAGCTGTTTTTT
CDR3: CACPWDTGELFF

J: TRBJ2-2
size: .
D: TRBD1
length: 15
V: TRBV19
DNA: TGTGCCAGTAGCCAAGACAGGGGCGGGACCGGGGAGCTGTTTTTT
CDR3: CASSQDRGGTGELFF

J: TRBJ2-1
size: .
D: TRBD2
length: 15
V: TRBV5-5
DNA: TGTGCCAGCAGCTTGACGGGGGGGCCCTACAATGAGCAGTTCTTC
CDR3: CASSLTGGPYNEQFF

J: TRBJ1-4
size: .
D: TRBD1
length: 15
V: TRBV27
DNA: TGTGCCAGCAGTCCTACCCGGGACAGCGGTGAAAAACTGTTTTTT
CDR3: CASSPTRDSGEKLFF

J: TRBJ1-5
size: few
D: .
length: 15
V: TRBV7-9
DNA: TGTGCCAGCAGCTTAAGTCTGTCAGGGAATCAGCCCCAGCATTTT
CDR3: CASSLSLSGNQPQHF

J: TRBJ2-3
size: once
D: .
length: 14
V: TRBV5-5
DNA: TGTGCCAGCAGCTTGTCAGCGGCCACAGATACGCAGTATTTT
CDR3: CASSLSAATDTQYF

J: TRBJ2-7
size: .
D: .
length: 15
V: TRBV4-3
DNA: TGCGCCAGCAGCCAAGAAATAGCGGTCTCCTACGAGCAGTACTTC
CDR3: CASSQEIAVSYEQYF

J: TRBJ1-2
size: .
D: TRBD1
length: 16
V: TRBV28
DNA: TGTGCCAGCAGCGTGGCGCGGACAGGGGGCGGCTATGGCTACACCTTC
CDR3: CASSVARTGGGYGYTF

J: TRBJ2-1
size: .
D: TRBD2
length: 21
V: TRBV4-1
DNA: TGCGCCAGCAGCCCCCCCTTAGGGACTAGCTTTGTTCATCGCTCCTACAATGAGCAGTTCTTC
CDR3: CASSPPLGTSFVHRSYNEQFF

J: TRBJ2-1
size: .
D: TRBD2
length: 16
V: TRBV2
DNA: TGTGCCAGCACCCTACTAGCGGGGGGGCCTGGCAATGAGCAGTTCTTC
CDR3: CASTLLAGGPGNEQFF

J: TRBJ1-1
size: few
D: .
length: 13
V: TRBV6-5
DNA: TGTGCCAGCAGTCCGACAGTGAACACTGAAGCTTTCTTT
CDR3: CASSPTVNTEAFF

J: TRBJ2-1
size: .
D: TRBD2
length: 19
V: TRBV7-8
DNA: TGTGCCAGCAGCTCATTTCTAGCGGGAGGTTACGAGTCCTACAATGAGCAGTTCTTC
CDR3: CASSSFLAGGYESYNEQFF

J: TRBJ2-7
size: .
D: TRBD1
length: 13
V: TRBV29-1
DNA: TGCAGCGTTGAGGTGACAGGGGGCGCCCCGCAGTACTTC
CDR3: CSVEVTGGAPQYF

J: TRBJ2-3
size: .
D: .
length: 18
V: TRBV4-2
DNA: TGTGCCAGCAGCCAAGATCGGCTCGGGGGACACCCCACAGATACGCAGTATTTT
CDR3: CASSQDRLGGHPTDTQYF

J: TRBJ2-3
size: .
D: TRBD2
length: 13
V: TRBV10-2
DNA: TGCGCCAGCAGCTCGACTAGCGGGGGGCGGCAGTATTTT
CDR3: CASSSTSGGRQYF

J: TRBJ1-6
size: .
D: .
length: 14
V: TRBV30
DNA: TGTGCCTGGAGTCCTAAATCAGGGAATTCACCCCTCCACTTT
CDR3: CAWSPKSGNSPLHF

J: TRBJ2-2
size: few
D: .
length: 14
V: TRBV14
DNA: TGTGCCAGCAGCCGATTACAGGGAGGCGGGGAGCTGTTTTTT
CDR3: CASSRLQGGGELFF

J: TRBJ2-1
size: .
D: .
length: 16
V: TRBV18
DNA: TGTGCCAGCTCACCAGGTCAGGGAAGGCAGCACAATGAGCAGTTCTTC
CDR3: CASSPGQGRQHNEQFF

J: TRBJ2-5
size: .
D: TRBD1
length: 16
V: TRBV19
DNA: TGTGCCAGTAGTATGACAGGGAATGGGTACCAAGAGACCCAGTACTTC
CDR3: CASSMTGNGYQETQYF

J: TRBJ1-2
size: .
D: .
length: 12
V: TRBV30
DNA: TGTGCCTGGAGAGACCACGCTGAGGGCTACACCTTC
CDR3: CAWRDHAEGYTF

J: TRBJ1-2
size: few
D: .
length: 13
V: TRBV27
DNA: TGTGCCAGCAGGCTCACAGGAGCTATGGCTAACACCTTC
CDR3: CASRLTGAMANTF

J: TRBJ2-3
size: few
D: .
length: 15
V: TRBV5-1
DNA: TGCGCCAGCAGCTTATCTTTAAATTCCGCAGATACGCAGTATTTT
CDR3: CASSLSLNSADTQYF

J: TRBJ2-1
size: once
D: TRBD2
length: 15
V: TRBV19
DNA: TGTGCCAGTAGTATTATCCTAGCGGGAGGAGGTGAGCAGTTCTTC
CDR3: CASSIILAGGGEQFF

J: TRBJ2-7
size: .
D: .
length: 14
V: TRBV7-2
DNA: TGTGCCAGCAGCTTAGTGTCAGGGGATTACGAGCAGTACTTC
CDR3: CASSLVSGDYEQYF

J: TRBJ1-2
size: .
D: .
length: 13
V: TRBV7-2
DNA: TGTGCCAGCAGCCCTACGGGGGACTATGGCTACACCTTC
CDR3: CASSPTGDYGYTF

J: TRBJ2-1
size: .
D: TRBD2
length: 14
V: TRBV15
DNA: TGTGCCACCAGCAGAGGGACTAGCGGGAATGAGCAGTTCTTC
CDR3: CATSRGTSGNEQFF

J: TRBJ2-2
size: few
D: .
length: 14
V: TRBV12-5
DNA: TGTGCTAGTGGCAGTTCAGGGTACACCGGGGAGCTGTTTTTT
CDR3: CASGSSGYTGELFF

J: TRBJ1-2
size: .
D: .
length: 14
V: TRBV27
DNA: TGTGCCAGCAGTCCTAACAGGGTAGTCTATGGCTACACCTTC
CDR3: CASSPNRVVYGYTF

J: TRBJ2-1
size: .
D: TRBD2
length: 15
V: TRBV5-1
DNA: TGCGCCAGCCGCCTCCGAGCGGGAGACTGGGATGAGCAGTTCTTC
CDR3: CASRLRAGDWDEQFF

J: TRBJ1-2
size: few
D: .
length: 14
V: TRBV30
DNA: TGTGCCTGGAGTAAGAGTCGGCTTAACTATGGCTACACCTTC
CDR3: CAWSKSRLNYGYTF

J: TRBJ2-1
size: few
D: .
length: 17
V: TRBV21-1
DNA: TGTGCCAGCAGCGGAGTGGAAAGCGGGAGGGCCTCTGATGAGCAGTTCTTC
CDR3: CASSGVESGRASDEQFF

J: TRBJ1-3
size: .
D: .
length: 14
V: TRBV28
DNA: TGTGCCAGCAGGGACAGTAGCTCTGGAAACACCATATATTTT
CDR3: CASRDSSSGNTIYF

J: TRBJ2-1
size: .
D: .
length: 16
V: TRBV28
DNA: TGTGCCAGTTTATATGGTGATAGCGGCTCCTACAATGAGCAGTTCTTC
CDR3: CASLYGDSGSYNEQFF

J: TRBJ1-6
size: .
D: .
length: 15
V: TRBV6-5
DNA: TGTGCCAGCAGTTTACTGTCCGGGATGGGCTCACCCCTCCACTTT
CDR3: CASSLLSGMGSPLHF

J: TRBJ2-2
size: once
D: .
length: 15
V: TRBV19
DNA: TGTGCCAGTAGTAGGGACTCCGGAGGAACCGGGGAGCTGTTTTTT
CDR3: CASSRDSGGTGELFF

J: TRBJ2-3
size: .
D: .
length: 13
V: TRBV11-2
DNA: TGTGCCAGCAGCTTAGCGGGGGAGGATACGCAGTATTTT
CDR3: CASSLAGEDTQYF

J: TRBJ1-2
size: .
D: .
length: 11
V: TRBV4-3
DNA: TGCGCCAGCAGCCAGGGGGGTGGCTACACCTTC
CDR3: CASSQGGGYTF

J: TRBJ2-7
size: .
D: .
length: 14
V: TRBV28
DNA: TGTGCCAGCACCTCCCGGGACAAAGTTTACGAGCAGTACTTC
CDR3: CASTSRDKVYEQYF

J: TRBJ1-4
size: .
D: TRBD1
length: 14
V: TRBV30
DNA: TGTGCCTGGAGTGGGGACAGGGTAGGGAAAAAACTGTTTTTT
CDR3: CAWSGDRVGKKLFF

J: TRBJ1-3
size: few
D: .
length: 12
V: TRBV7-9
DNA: TGTGCCAGCAGAACAGGGGGAAACACCATATATTTT
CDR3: CASRTGGNTIYF

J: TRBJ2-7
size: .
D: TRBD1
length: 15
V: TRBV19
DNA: TGTGCCAGTAGTATAGATGCAGGGGGCATGTACGAGCAGTACTTC
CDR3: CASSIDAGGMYEQYF

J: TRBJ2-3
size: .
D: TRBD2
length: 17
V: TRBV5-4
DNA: TGTGCCAGCAGAATCGGACTAGCTACGGGAGGCACAGATACGCAGTATTTT
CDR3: CASRIGLATGGTDTQYF

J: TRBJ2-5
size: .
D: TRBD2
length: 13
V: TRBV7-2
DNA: TGTGCCAGCAGCTTGCTAGCGGGAATGACCCAGTACTTC
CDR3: CASSLLAGMTQYF

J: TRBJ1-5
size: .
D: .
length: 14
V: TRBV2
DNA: TGTGCCAGCAAGGGGTCCTTAGGCAATCAGCCCCAGCATTTT
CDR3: CASKGSLGNQPQHF